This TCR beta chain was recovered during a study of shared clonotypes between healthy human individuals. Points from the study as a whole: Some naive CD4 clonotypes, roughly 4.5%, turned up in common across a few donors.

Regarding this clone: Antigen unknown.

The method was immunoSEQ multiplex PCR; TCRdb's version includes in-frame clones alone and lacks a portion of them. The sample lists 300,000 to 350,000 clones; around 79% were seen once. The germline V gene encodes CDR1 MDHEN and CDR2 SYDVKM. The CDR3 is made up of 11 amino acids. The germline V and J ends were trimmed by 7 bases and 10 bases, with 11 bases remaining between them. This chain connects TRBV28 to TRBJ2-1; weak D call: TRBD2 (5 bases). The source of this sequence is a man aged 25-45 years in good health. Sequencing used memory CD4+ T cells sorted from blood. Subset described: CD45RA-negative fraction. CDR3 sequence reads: CASNFRLEQFF. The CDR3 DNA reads TGTGCCAGCAATTTTAGACTAGAGCAGTTCTTC. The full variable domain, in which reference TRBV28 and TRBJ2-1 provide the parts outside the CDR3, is DVKVTQSSRYLVKRTGEKVFLECVQDMDHENMFWYRQDPGLGLRLIYFSYDVKMKEKGDIPEGYSVSREKKERFSLILESASTNQTSMYLCASNFRLEQFFGPGTRLTVL.